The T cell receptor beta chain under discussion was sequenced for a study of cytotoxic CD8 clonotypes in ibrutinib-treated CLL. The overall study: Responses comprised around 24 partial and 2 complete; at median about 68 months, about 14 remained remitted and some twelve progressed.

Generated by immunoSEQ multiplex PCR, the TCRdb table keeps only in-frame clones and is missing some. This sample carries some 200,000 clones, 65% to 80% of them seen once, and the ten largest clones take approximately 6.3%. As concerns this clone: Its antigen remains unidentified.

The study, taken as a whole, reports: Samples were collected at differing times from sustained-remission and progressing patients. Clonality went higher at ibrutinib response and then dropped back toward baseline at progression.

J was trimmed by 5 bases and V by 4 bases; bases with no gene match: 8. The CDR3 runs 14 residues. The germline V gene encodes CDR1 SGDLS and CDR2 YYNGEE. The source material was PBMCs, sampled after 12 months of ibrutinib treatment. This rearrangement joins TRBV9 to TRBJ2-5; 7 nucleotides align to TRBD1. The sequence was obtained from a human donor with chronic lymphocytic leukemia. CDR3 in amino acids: CASSRQGGWETQYF. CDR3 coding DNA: TGTGCCAGCAGCCGACAGGGTGGGTGGGAGACCCAGTACTTC.